This T cell receptor beta chain was recorded in a study of CD8+ T cells in alopecia areata. The study, taken as a whole, reports: It was lesional scalp, especially alopecia totalis/universalis, that showed higher clonality than normal scalp. Sequencing of scalp tissue also captures the resident alphabeta T cells of normal skin.

Deletions cut 6 bases from V and 6 bases from J, with 14 bases between. Germline-derived CDR1 and CDR2 are SQVTM and ANQGSEA. This CDR3 is 13 amino acids long. Of note for this clone: No antigen is known for it.

Lesional scalp tissue (obtained by punch biopsy) and peripheral blood were collected from alopecia areata patients. Researchers picked out CD4+ and CD8+ T cells from PBMCs by sorting. TCR sequencing used cDNA made by reverse transcription of extracted RNA. TCRdb's table, derived via immunoSEQ multiplex PCR, lists solely in-frame clones and lacks some. The profile covers 150,000 or so clones, with roughly 50% appearing a single time and less than 8% taken by the ten largest. V is TRBV29-1 and J is TRBJ2-2; D gene uncertain. The material sequenced was CD4+ T cells sorted from blood. The TCR originated in a human donor with alopecia areata. The CDR3 reads CSVRRLGAGELFF. The CDR3 coding sequence is TGCAGCGTCAGACGCCTTGGGGCCGGGGAGCTGTTTTTT.